Listed below are T cell receptor beta chains from one sample, sequenced in a study of T cell responses to AZD1222 COVID-19 vaccine. The repertoire was sequenced with immunoSEQ multiplex PCR; TCRdb's copy has only in-frame clones and lacks some. The sample includes about 92,000 clones, about nine tenths of them seen just once. Sequencing was performed on peripheral blood, taken on day 0 of AZD1222 vaccination. The receptors come from an adult in good health. Both conserved end residues are part of each CDR3. The D gene is left open where the match is weak. The size field is filled for only some rows; it gives once, few, many or a size class.

D gene: TRBD2
J gene: TRBJ2-3
V gene: TRBV7-9
clone size: .
CDR3 protein: CASSSSLAGTDTQYF
CDR3 DNA: TGTGCCAGCAGCTCCTCACTAGCGGGCACAGATACGCAGTATTTT

D gene: .
J gene: TRBJ2-5
V gene: TRBV19
clone size: .
CDR3 protein: CASSTEGQVKTKTQYF
CDR3 DNA: TGTGCCAGTAGTACCGAGGGACAAGTAAAGACGAAGACCCAGTACTTC

D gene: .
J gene: TRBJ1-5
V gene: TRBV25-1
clone size: .
CDR3 protein: CASSDGGANNQPQHF
CDR3 DNA: TGTGCCAGCAGTGACGGTGGGGCCAATAATCAGCCCCAGCATTTT

D gene: TRBD2
J gene: TRBJ2-7
V gene: TRBV19
clone size: .
CDR3 protein: CASSVAGAYEQYF
CDR3 DNA: TGTGCCAGTAGTGTTGCGGGAGCCTACGAGCAGTACTTC

D gene: TRBD2
J gene: TRBJ2-3
V gene: TRBV15
clone size: .
CDR3 protein: CATSRGSGGLGADTQYF
CDR3 DNA: TGTGCCACCAGCAGAGGAAGCGGGGGGTTAGGTGCAGATACGCAGTATTTT

D gene: .
J gene: TRBJ2-3
V gene: TRBV5-1
clone size: .
CDR3 protein: CASSLSTDTQYF
CDR3 DNA: TGCGCCAGCAGCTTGAGCACAGATACGCAGTATTTT

D gene: TRBD1
J gene: TRBJ2-1
V gene: TRBV3-1/TRBV3-2
clone size: .
CDR3 protein: CASSPPGQGIGSRVNEQFF
CDR3 DNA: TGTGCCAGCAGCCCGCCGGGACAGGGAATCGGGAGTAGGGTAAATGAGCAGTTCTTC

D gene: .
J gene: TRBJ1-5
V gene: TRBV19
clone size: .
CDR3 protein: CASSGQADGQPQHF
CDR3 DNA: TGTGCCAGTAGTGGCCAGGCGGATGGTCAGCCCCAGCATTTT

D gene: TRBD2
J gene: TRBJ2-1
V gene: TRBV6-5
clone size: .
CDR3 protein: CASSYSSGTSGREQFF
CDR3 DNA: TGTGCCAGCAGTTACTCGAGTGGGACTAGCGGGAGGGAGCAGTTCTTC

D gene: .
J gene: TRBJ2-1
V gene: TRBV30
clone size: .
CDR3 protein: CAWSGGLQGYNEQFF
CDR3 DNA: TGTGCCTGGAGCGGGGGACTACAGGGCTACAATGAGCAGTTCTTC

D gene: .
J gene: TRBJ2-1
V gene: TRBV28
clone size: .
CDR3 protein: CASRRTLTYNEQFF
CDR3 DNA: TGTGCCAGCAGACGGACACTCACCTACAATGAGCAGTTCTTC

D gene: .
J gene: TRBJ1-1
V gene: TRBV2
clone size: .
CDR3 protein: CASSYGTSATEAFF
CDR3 DNA: TGTGCCAGCAGTTATGGGACGTCGGCCACTGAAGCTTTCTTT

D gene: .
J gene: TRBJ2-5
V gene: TRBV9
clone size: .
CDR3 protein: CASSSHMGAETQYF
CDR3 DNA: TGTGCCAGCAGCTCCCACATGGGGGCAGAGACCCAGTACTTC

D gene: TRBD1
J gene: TRBJ2-6
V gene: TRBV19
clone size: .
CDR3 protein: CASSRDRGLAGANVLTF
CDR3 DNA: TGTGCCAGTAGCCGGGACAGGGGGCTAGCTGGGGCCAACGTCCTGACTTTC

D gene: TRBD2
J gene: TRBJ2-7
V gene: TRBV3-1/TRBV3-2
clone size: .
CDR3 protein: CASSQGWTSGYEQYF
CDR3 DNA: TGTGCCAGCAGCCAAGGGTGGACTAGCGGCTACGAGCAGTACTTC

D gene: .
J gene: TRBJ2-3
V gene: TRBV7-9
clone size: .
CDR3 protein: CASSLPLSTDTQYF
CDR3 DNA: TGTGCCAGCAGCCTCCCCCTCAGCACAGATACGCAGTATTTT

D gene: .
J gene: TRBJ2-1
V gene: TRBV19
clone size: once
CDR3 protein: CASSMGTPTYNEQFF
CDR3 DNA: TGTGCCAGTAGTATGGGGACGCCGACCTACAATGAGCAGTTCTTC

D gene: .
J gene: TRBJ1-1
V gene: TRBV28
clone size: .
CDR3 protein: CASSTTPENTEAFF
CDR3 DNA: TGTGCCAGCAGTACCACACCGGAAAACACTGAAGCTTTCTTT

D gene: TRBD1
J gene: TRBJ1-6
V gene: TRBV18
clone size: .
CDR3 protein: CASSQTGQGANSPLHF
CDR3 DNA: TGTGCCAGCTCACAAACCGGACAGGGGGCGAATTCACCCCTCCACTTT

D gene: TRBD2
J gene: TRBJ2-7
V gene: TRBV3-1/TRBV3-2
clone size: .
CDR3 protein: CASSFPGGGSYEQYF
CDR3 DNA: TGTGCCAGCAGCTTTCCGGGGGGGGGCTCCTACGAGCAGTACTTC

D gene: .
J gene: TRBJ2-2
V gene: TRBV6-4
clone size: .
CDR3 protein: CASSPTQRGELFF
CDR3 DNA: TGTGCCAGCAGTCCGACGCAAAGGGGGGAGCTGTTTTTT

D gene: .
J gene: TRBJ1-4
V gene: TRBV19
clone size: .
CDR3 protein: CASRGAPGRPNEKLFF
CDR3 DNA: TGTGCCAGCCGGGGGGCCCCCGGACGGCCCAATGAAAAACTGTTTTTT